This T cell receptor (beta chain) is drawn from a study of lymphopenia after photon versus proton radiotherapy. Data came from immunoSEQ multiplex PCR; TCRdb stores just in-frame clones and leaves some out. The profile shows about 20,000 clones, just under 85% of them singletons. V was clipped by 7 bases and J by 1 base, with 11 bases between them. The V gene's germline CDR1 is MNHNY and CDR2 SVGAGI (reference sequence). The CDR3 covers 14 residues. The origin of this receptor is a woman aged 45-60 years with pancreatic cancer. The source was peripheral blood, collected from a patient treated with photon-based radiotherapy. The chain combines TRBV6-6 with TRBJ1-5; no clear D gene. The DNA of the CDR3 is TGTGCCAGCAATTCTCCGGGGAGCAATCAGCCCCAGCATTTT. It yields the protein CASNSPGSNQPQHF.